This T cell receptor (beta chain) is drawn from a study of blood T cell repertoires in COVID-19. Looking at the study overall: Italy, Spain and the United States were the sources of the convalescent and acute COVID-19 samples. In each case, the material was cDNA or gDNA derived from T cells, B-cell-depleted T cells, or PBMCs.

While infection was still active, Seattle patients were enrolled and then followed longitudinally. Source study methods: For nucleated cells, counts were estimated from reference gene primer amplification. The data were produced by immunoSEQ multiplex PCR, yet TCRdb's version contains in-frame clones alone and is incomplete. That table furnishes V, J and clone size, whereas the DNA furnished D and trimming. The sample lists roughly 200,000 clones; 82% were seen once. V shed 1 base and J shed 5 bases, with 11 bases lying between them. Germline assignment: CDR1 LGHDT and CDR2 YNNKEL (reference sequence). The CDR3 spans 14 residues.

The genes are TRBV3-1 (or the pseudogene TRBV3-2) and TRBJ1-2, with D possibly being TRBD1 (5 bases). The sample was peripheral blood. The receptor's source is a woman aged 60-75 years with COVID-19, enrolled during active disease. CDR3 sequence (DNA): TGTGCCAGCAGCCAAGGGGGACTTTTTTATGGCTACACCTTC. This gives the protein CASSQGGLFYGYTF.